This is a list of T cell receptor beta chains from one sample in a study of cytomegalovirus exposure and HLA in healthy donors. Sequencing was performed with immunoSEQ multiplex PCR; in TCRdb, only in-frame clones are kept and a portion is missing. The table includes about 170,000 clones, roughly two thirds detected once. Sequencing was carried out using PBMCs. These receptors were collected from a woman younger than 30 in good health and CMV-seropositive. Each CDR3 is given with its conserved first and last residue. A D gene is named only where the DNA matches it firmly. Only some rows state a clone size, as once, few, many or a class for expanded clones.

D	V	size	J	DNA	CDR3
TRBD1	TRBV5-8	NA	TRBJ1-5	TGTGCCAGCAGCCCGGGACAGGGGGCCGGTCAGCCCCAGCATTTT	CASSPGQGAGQPQHF
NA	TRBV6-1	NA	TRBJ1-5	TGTGCCAGCAGTGAACACAGGTCGAATAGCAATCAGCCCCAGCATTTT	CASSEHRSNSNQPQHF
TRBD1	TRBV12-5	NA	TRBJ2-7	TGTGCTAGTGGTTTGGTACGAATACCGACAGGGGCGCCCGGATTCGCCTACGAGCAGTACTTC	CASGLVRIPTGAPGFAYEQYF
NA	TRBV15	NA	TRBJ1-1	TGTGCCACCAGCAGAGCTCAGGGCATGAACACTGAAGCTTTCTTT	CATSRAQGMNTEAFF
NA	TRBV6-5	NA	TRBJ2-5	TGTGCCAGCAGCCGAGGATCCCAAGAGACCCAGTACTTC	CASSRGSQETQYF
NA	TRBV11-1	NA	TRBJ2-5	TGTGCCAGCAGCTTACAAAGGTCGGGAGAGACCCAGTACTTC	CASSLQRSGETQYF
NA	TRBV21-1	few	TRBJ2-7	TGTGCCAGCAGCAAAGGTCCGGTGAGCTCCTACGAGCAGTACTTC	CASSKGPVSSYEQYF
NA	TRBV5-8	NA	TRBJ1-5	TGTGCCAGCAGATACATGCGGGGCAGGGAGCCCCAGCATTTT	CASRYMRGREPQHF
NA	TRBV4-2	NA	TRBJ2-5	TGTGCCAGCAGCCAAGAGGGCCAGAACGGAGAGACCCAGTACTTC	CASSQEGQNGETQYF
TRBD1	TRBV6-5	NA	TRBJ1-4	TGTGCCAGCAGTAAAACAGGGGGCTTCGATGAAAAACTGTTTTTT	CASSKTGGFDEKLFF
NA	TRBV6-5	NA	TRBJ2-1	TGTGCCAGCAGTTACGGTCACGGCGGAGTAGATGAGCAGTTCTTC	CASSYGHGGVDEQFF
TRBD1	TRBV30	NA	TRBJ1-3	TGTGCCTGGAGTACCGGGACAGGGACCATTATCTCTGGAAACACCATATATTTT	CAWSTGTGTIISGNTIYF
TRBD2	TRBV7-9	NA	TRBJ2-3	TGTGCCAGCAGCTTAGGTCGCGCGGGGGGCCCAGATACGCAGTATTTT	CASSLGRAGGPDTQYF
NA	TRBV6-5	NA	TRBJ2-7	TGTGCCAGCAGTTACCGGATCGAAGCCTCGGGCGAGCAGTACTTC	CASSYRIEASGEQYF
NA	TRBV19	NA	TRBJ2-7	TGTGCCAGTAGTACCGCCATAGCAGGGCGCGAGCAGTACTTC	CASSTAIAGREQYF
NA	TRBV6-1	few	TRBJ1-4	TGTGCCAGCAGGACAGGAGCAACTAATGAAAAACTGTTTTTT	CASRTGATNEKLFF
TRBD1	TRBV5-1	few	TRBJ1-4	TGCGCCAGCAGCTCGGGCAGGGGGGATGAAAAACTGTTTTTT	CASSSGRGDEKLFF
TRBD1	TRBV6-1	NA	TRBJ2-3	TGTGCCAGCAGTGTTCAGGGGGCCGCAGATACGCAGTATTTT	CASSVQGAADTQYF
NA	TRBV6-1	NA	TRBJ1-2	TGTGCCAGCAGTGAATGGGGGCTCGCGCGTAGCTACACCTTC	CASSEWGLARSYTF
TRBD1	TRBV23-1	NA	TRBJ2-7	TGCGCCAGCAGTCACGGGACAGCTGCCCTCTACGAGCAGTACTTC	CASSHGTAALYEQYF
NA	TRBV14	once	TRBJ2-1	TGTGCCAGCAGCCGGACAGTTAGCTCCTACAATGAGCAGTTCTTC	CASSRTVSSYNEQFF
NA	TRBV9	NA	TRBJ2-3	TGTGCCAGCAGCCCTTGGCGGGGAGCGACAGATACGCAGTATTTT	CASSPWRGATDTQYF
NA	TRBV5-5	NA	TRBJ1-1	TGTGCCAGCAGCTTGTTGGTGGCTACTGAAGCTTTCTTT	CASSLLVATEAFF